There are a few counts of the clone carrying this T cell receptor (beta chain). V was pared by 5 bases and J by 0 bases, with 7 bases of the junction left unmatched. The CDR3 runs 15 residues. Germline V CDR1 and CDR2: SGHRS, YFSETQ. The sample comes from a study of human T cells and chemical hapten exposure. Overall study context: DPC at 2% was the sensitizing agent, placed on roughly 2 cm by roughly 2 cm of upper inner arm skin. Patch tests containing 0.01% DPC, applied to the upper back, were read at 6 days.

As for time point: pre-sensitization, week 0. As for treatment: therapeutic diphenylcyclopropenone sensitization with weekly scalp DPC. Unique molecular identifiers were linked by the library to individual cDNA molecules. TCRdb used MiXCR to reprocess the RACE reads, holding one entry per CDR3 protein. The table shows around 380,000 distinct CDR3 sequences, with approximately 5.8% occurring only once. The chain is built from TRBV5-1 and TRBJ1-2; 7 bases are shared with TRBD1. The sequenced sample was whole blood, obtained in connection with sensitization to the hapten diphenylcyclopropenone (DPC). The origin of this receptor is a young woman with alopecia areata. Some clones in this sample may be carry-over from other donors' samples. Written as DNA, the CDR3 is TGCGCCAGCAGTTATACAGGGGTGCCTAACTATGGCTACACCTTC. It is translated as CASSYTGVPNYGYTF.